This T cell receptor (beta chain) was sequenced for a study of blood T cell repertoires in COVID-19. The CDR3 loop spans 12 amino acids. Deletions cut 7 bases from V and 9 bases from J, with 15 bases between. Germline CDR1 is SQVTM and CDR2 is ANQGSEA. Study processing details: It was from reference gene primer amplification that nucleated cell counts were estimated. Here immunoSEQ multiplex PCR was the method, and the copy in TCRdb shows in-frame clones only, minus some. The V and J calls and the clone size are those of that table, but D and trimming were determined from the DNA. The sample records roughly 120,000 clones, under 95% being singletons.

Material: peripheral blood. The receptor's source is a man in his fifties or sixties with active COVID-19. V is TRBV29-1 and J is TRBJ2-2; tentatively, D is TRBD1 (6 bases). In nucleotides, the CDR3 is TGCAGCGCCAAGGGGGACAACAGGGAGCTGTTTTTT. Protein: CSAKGDNRELFF.